This TCR beta chain came from a study of shared T cell receptors in the human thymus. CDR1 WSHSY and CDR2 SAAADI come from the germline V gene. This CDR3 is built from 16 residues. Trimming removed 6 bases at V and 4 bases at J, with 20 bases between. The protocol was immunoSEQ multiplex PCR, while the TCRdb copy is restricted to in-frame clones and leaves out a portion. This table has roughly 660,000 clones, around 89% appearing once. The sample was also reused in another study, on human thymus T cells.

The chain couples TRBV10-2 to TRBJ2-3, with D perhaps matching TRBD2 (7 bases). The clonotype comes from a boy under two years old with a congenital heart defect. The sample consisted of thymocytes. This chain's CDR3 is CASSPNWGGPPDTQYF. The CDR3 DNA reads as TGCGCCAGCAGCCCCAATTGGGGGGGGCCACCAGATACGCAGTATTTT.